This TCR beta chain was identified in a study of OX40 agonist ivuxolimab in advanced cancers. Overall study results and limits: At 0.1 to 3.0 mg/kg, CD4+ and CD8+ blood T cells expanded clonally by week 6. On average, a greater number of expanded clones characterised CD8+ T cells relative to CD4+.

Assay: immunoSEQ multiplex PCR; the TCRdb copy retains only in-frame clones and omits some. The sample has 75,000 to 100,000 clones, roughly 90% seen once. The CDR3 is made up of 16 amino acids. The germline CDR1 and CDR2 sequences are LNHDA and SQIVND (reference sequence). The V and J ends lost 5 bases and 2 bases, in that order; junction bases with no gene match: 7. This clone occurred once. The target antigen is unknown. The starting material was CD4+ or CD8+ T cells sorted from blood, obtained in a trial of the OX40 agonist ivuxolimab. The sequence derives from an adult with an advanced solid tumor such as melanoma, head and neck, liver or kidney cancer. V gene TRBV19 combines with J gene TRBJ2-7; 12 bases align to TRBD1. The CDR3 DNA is TGTGCCAGTAGTCCAGGGACAGGGGGCCACACCTACGAGCAGTACTTC. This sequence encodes CASSPGTGGHTYEQYF.